The T cell receptor beta chain described here comes from a study of molecular identifiers for immune sequencing clone quantification. Study-wide background: Within a replicate experiment, RNA obtained from either approximately 20,000 or 98,000 naive CD8 cells was divided into five aliquots, and four of those aliquots were then sequenced. Study observations and caveats: Over 99% of CMV-specific effector molecules, but under 1% of naive ones, were in clones above 20 copies.

Germline loops: CDR1 SGHRS, CDR2 YFSETQ. Germline trimming cut 4 bases from V and 4 bases from J; bases unmatched to any gene: 7. The CDR3 is made up of 14 amino acids. Details on this clonotype: Its matching antigen is unknown.

Listed TCR primers and previously described methods were used for bulk TCR libraries. TCRdb fed the PCR reads into MiXCR, producing one record per CDR3 protein. The sample lists roughly 630,000 distinct CDR3 sequences, approximately 24% occurring once. The sorting of naive CD8 T cells used the CD8+CD4-CCR7+CD45RA+ phenotype. This clonotype was sampled from a human donor in good health. Some libraries in this study had Jurkat cell RNA spiked in. This sequence joins TRBV5-1 and TRBJ2-5, with TRBD1 matching over 7 bases. Sequenced material: naive CD8+ T cells from blood, with Jurkat cell RNA spiked in. Described subset: FACS-sorted CD8+CD4-CCR7+CD45RA+ naive T cells. The CDR3 here is CASSLDRVGETQYF. The CDR3 DNA follows: TGCGCCAGCAGCCTTGACAGGGTGGGAGAGACCCAGTACTTC.